These T cell receptor beta chains were read from a single sample in a study. TCRdb reprocessed the 5' RACE reads with MiXCR, giving one entry per CDR3 protein. The data contain roughly 45,000 distinct CDR3 sequences, roughly 23% of them singletons. Specimen: Tregs sorted from a lymph node. These receptors originate from a female donor with breast cancer. CDR3s include the opening cysteine and the closing phenylalanine or tryptophan. A D gene is named only where the DNA matches it firmly. A clone size is listed for some rows: how often the clone was seen (once, few, many), or a class if it is expanded.

>TRBV6-1|many|TRBD1|TRBJ2-5
TGTGCCAGCTCCGACAGGGGGCTCAAGACCCAGTACTTC
CASSDRGLKTQYF
>TRBV12-3/TRBV12-4|few|.|TRBJ1-4
TGTGCCAGCAATTTAGGGGAAAAACTGTTTTTT
CASNLGEKLFF
>TRBV20-1|many|TRBD2|TRBJ2-1
TGCAGTGTTGTAGCGGGAGTGTCCTCCAATGAGCAGTTCTTC
CSVVAGVSSNEQFF
>TRBV29-1|.|.|TRBJ1-5
TGCAGCGTTGTTTCTAGAGAGAATCAGCCCCAGCATTTT
CSVVSRENQPQHF
>TRBV12-3/TRBV12-4|many|.|TRBJ1-1
TGTGCCAGCAGTTTTCTAAGGACTGAAGCTTTCTTT
CASSFLRTEAFF
>TRBV21-1|few|.|TRBJ2-7
TGTGCCACCCCCCTAGGGCCACCCTCCTACGAGCAGTACTTC
CATPLGPPSYEQYF
>TRBV28|many|TRBD2|TRBJ2-2
TGTGCCAGCGACGGGGGGACCGGGGAGCTGTTTTTT
CASDGGTGELFF
>TRBV7-3|.|TRBD2|TRBJ2-2
TGTGCCAGCAGTCTCCTAGCGGGACGCACCGGGGAGCTGTTTTTT
CASSLLAGRTGELFF
>TRBV4-1|few|.|TRBJ2-1
TGCGCCAGCAGCCAAGGACTCGGCGTAAGCTCCTACAATGAGCAGTTCTTC
CASSQGLGVSSYNEQFF
>TRBV12-3/TRBV12-4|.|.|TRBJ1-4
TGTGCCAGCAGCAGCGTTAATGAAAAACTGTTTTTT
CASSSVNEKLFF
>TRBV28|.|TRBD2|TRBJ2-7
TGTGCCAGCAGTTTGACTAGCGGGGTCTCCTACGAGCAGTACTTC
CASSLTSGVSYEQYF
>TRBV27|many|.|TRBJ2-3
TGTGCCAGCGGTCGAACAGATACGCAGTATTTT
CASGRTDTQYF
>TRBV4-1|.|.|TRBJ2-2
TGCGCCAGCAGCCGTCCAGGGCACGGGGAGCCGTTTTTT
CASSRPGHGEPFF
>TRBV12-3/TRBV12-4|.|.|TRBJ1-1
TGTACCAGCAGTTTGGGGCGATTGAACACTGAAGCTTTCTTT
CTSSLGRLNTEAFF
>TRBV28|.|.|TRBJ1-2
TGTGCCAGCAGTTTCTCCGGGCGGTGGTCGAGCGGCTACACCTTC
CASSFSGRWSSGYTF
>TRBV7-2|few|TRBD2|TRBJ2-3
TGTGCCAGCAGCGCGTGGCGTCTAGCGGGAGTTAGCACAGATACGCAGTATTTT
CASSAWRLAGVSTDTQYF
>TRBV7-3|many|.|TRBJ2-1
TGTGCCAGCAGCTTAATGGGGAGTTACAATGAGCAGTTCTTC
CASSLMGSYNEQFF
>TRBV5-1|many|.|TRBJ1-1
TGCGCCAGCAGCTTCGAACCGGACCGACGCACTGAAGCTTTCTTT
CASSFEPDRRTEAFF
>TRBV5-1|few|.|TRBJ2-3
TGCGCCAGCAGCTTGCGGCGGACCACAGATACGCAGTATTTT
CASSLRRTTDTQYF
>TRBV9|.|TRBD2|TRBJ2-5
TGTGCCAGCAGCGTGACTAGCGGGGGGGCGGCGGAGACCCAGTACTTC
CASSVTSGGAAETQYF
>TRBV6-1|.|.|TRBJ1-5
TGTGCCGGCAGTGAATACCGGAATAGCAATCAGCCCCAGCATTTT
CAGSEYRNSNQPQHF
>TRBV3-1|.|.|TRBJ2-3
TGTGCCAGCAGCCCCACCCGGGAAGGCTCAGATACGCAGTATTTT
CASSPTREGSDTQYF
>TRBV30|few|TRBD1|TRBJ1-4
TGTGCCTGGAGCGGGACAGCAACTAATGAAAAACTGTTTTTT
CAWSGTATNEKLFF
>TRBV6-1|many|TRBD2|TRBJ2-3
TGTGCCAGCAGTGACCTACTTGGGGGCGGGAGGGGGACAGATACGCAGTATTTT
CASSDLLGGGRGTDTQYF